These 18 T cell receptor beta chains originate from one sample sequenced in a study of blood T cell repertoires in COVID-19 (dated by TCRdb to 2020 to 2022). To prepare the library, the immunoSEQ multiplex PCR assay was applied. TCRdb mirrors the immuneACCESS table, restricted to in-frame sequences. Some clones are absent from its copies; in checked studies, under half trace to an unresolved V gene, and the reason for the others is unknown. The sample table records over 250,000 clones; 87% of these occur just once. The ten largest make up 2% to 3% of the sample. Sequencing input: peripheral blood. These receptors all stem from a woman aged 45-60 years with acute or convalescent COVID-19.

V is TRBV18 and J is TRBJ1-5; D is uncertain. V lost 3 bases and J lost 3, with 12 bases in between. The CDR3 has 15 amino acids. The germline CDR1 and CDR2 sequences are KGHSH and LQKENI. The CDR3 reads CASSPEVSDNQPQHF. CDR3 DNA: TGTGCCAGCTCACCCGAGGTAAGTGACAATCAGCCCCAGCATTTT. Combining the CDR3 with reference TRBV18 and TRBJ1-5 gives the whole variable domain NAGVMQNPRHLVRRRGQEARLRCSPMKGHSHVYWYRQLPEEGLKFMVYLQKENIIDESGMPKERFSAEFPKEGPSILRIQQVVRGDSAAYFCASSPEVSDNQPQHFGDGTRLSIL.

The chain combines TRBV14 with TRBJ2-7, with D uncertain. V lost 1 base to trimming and J lost 0 bases, with 10 bases between them. The length of the CDR3 is 15 residues. The germline V gene has CDR1 SGHDN and CDR2 FVKESK. Here the CDR3 DNA reads TGTGCCAGCAGCCAAGCTCAGGCCTCCTCCTACGAGCAGTACTTC. It yields the protein CASSQAQASSYEQYF.

There are a few counts of this clone. The chain is built from TRBV19 and TRBJ1-5; 8 nucleotides agree with TRBD1. The CDR3 runs to 14 residues. J gave up 3 bases and V 8 bases, and 6 bases lay outside the gene matches. Per germline, CDR1 LNHDA and CDR2 SQIVND (reference sequence). As DNA, the CDR3 is TGTGCCAGTGCAGGGGGCGATTACAATCAGCCCCAGCATTTT. The encoded protein is CASAGGDYNQPQHF.

The chain employs TRBV28 and TRBJ2-7; a possible D gene is TRBD2 (5 bases). The CDR3 covers 13 residues. Germline CDR1 is MDHEN and CDR2 is SYDVKM. The V gene lost 5 bases and the J gene lost 2 bases, with 10 bases spanning the gap. CDR3 loop: CASSPLGPYEQYF. For the CDR3, the DNA is TGTGCCAGCAGTCCACTAGGCCCCTACGAGCAGTACTTC. Full variable domain (remainder filled in from reference TRBV28 and TRBJ2-7): DVKVTQSSRYLVKRTGEKVFLECVQDMDHENMFWYRQDPGLGLRLIYFSYDVKMKEKGDIPEGYSVSREKKERFSLILESASTNQTSMYLCASSPLGPYEQYFGPGTRLTVT.

The chain combines TRBV4-1 with TRBJ2-2; D uncertain. Looked up from germline, CDR1 is MGHRA and CDR2 is YSYEKL. This CDR3 spans 16 amino acids. Trimming took 3 bases from V and 2 from J, leaving 13 bases between them. CDR3 sequence: CASSQPRSHNTGELFF. Here the CDR3 DNA reads TGCGCCAGCAGCCAGCCGAGGAGCCATAACACCGGGGAGCTGTTTTTT.

J is TRBJ1-1 and V is TRBV28, with D tentatively TRBD1 (5 bases). The germline gives CDR1 MDHEN, CDR2 SYDVKM. This CDR3 contains 13 residues. V lost 6 bases and J lost 6, with 14 bases in between. The CDR3 coding sequence is TGTGCCAGCAGCCGTACAGGAGTCCCTGAAGCTTTCTTT. Translation gives CASSRTGVPEAFF.

This chain joins TRBV27 and TRBJ2-1; the D gene is possibly TRBD1 (6 bases). Trimming shortened V by 4 bases and J by 11 bases, and 9 bases separated the two germline ends. CDR1 and CDR2 (germline): MNHEY, SMNVEV (reference sequence). The CDR3 extends over 11 amino acids. As DNA, the CDR3 is TGTGCCAGCAGTTCTCGGGACAAGCAGTTCTTC. Protein: CASSSRDKQFF.

This clone was picked up a small number of times. This chain connects TRBV2 to TRBJ1-3, with 10 bases that match TRBD1. This CDR3 is built from 15 residues. Germline V CDR1 and CDR2: SNHLY, FYNNEI. Trimming removed 6 bases from V and 2 bases from J; junction bases left unmatched: 4. The CDR3 loop reads CASRGDRGAGNTIYF. The CDR3 DNA follows: TGTGCCAGCAGGGGGGACAGGGGAGCTGGAAACACCATATATTTT.

The chain's CDR3 is CASSYDSSYEQYF. CDR3 coding DNA: TGCGCCAGCAGCTACGACAGTTCCTACGAGCAGTACTTC. The V gene is TRBV5-1, the J gene TRBJ2-7; perhaps TRBD1 as D (5 bases). The germline CDR1 and CDR2 sequences are SGHRS and YFSETQ. V was pared by 3 bases and J by 1 base, with 8 bases between. The CDR3 has 13 residues. Filled out from reference TRBV5-1 and TRBJ2-7, the complete variable domain reads KAGVTQTPRYLIKTRGQQVTLSCSPISGHRSVSWYQQTPGQGLQFLFEYFSETQRNKGNFPGRFSGRQFSNSRSEMNVSTLELGDSALYLCASSYDSSYEQYFGPGTRLTVT.

V and J are TRBV7-9 and TRBJ1-1, with a tentative D call TRBD1 (6 bases). The CDR3 has 15 amino acids. Trimming removed 1 base at V and 4 bases at J, with 13 bases between. Germline values: CDR1 SEHNR, CDR2 FQNEAQ (reference sequence). This chain's CDR3 is CASSLGPGVVTEAFF. For the CDR3, the DNA is TGTGCCAGCAGCTTAGGCCCAGGGGTGGTCACTGAAGCTTTCTTT.

The chain carries TRBV7-3 and TRBJ2-7; 8 nucleotides align to TRBD1. From germline, CDR1 is SGHTA and CDR2 FQGTGA. The CDR3 loop spans 13 amino acids. The V and J ends lost 5 bases and 3 bases, in that order; junction bases with no gene match: 3. The CDR3 region is CASSQDRVYEQYF. CDR3 DNA sequence: TGTGCCAGCAGCCAGGACAGGGTCTACGAGCAGTACTTC.

The CDR3 DNA is TGTGCCAGCAGCTTAACTGGGGAGGGTAATTCACCCCTCCACTTT. Translating gives CASSLTGEGNSPLHF. The chain combines TRBV11-2 with TRBJ1-6; D gene unclear. The CDR3 spans 15 residues. CDR1 SGHAT and CDR2 FQNNGV come from the germline V gene. V dropped 2 bases and J dropped 6 bases, with 11 bases sitting between them. Variable domain in full (rest from reference TRBV11-2 and TRBJ1-6): EAGVAQSPRYKIIEKRQSVAFWCNPISGHATLYWYQQILGQGPKLLIQFQNNGVVDDSQLPKDRFSAERLKGVDSTLKIQPAKLEDSAVYLCASSLTGEGNSPLHFGNGTRLTVT.

The gene calls are TRBV6-2 or TRBV6-3 and TRBJ1-1; no definite D call. The CDR3 has 14 amino acids. V was pared by 6 bases and J by 3 bases, with 14 bases between. The germline V gene encodes CDR1 MNHEY and CDR2 SVGEGT. CDR3 residues: CASRPYLEDTEAFF. CDR3 coding DNA: TGTGCCAGCAGACCTTACTTGGAGGACACTGAAGCTTTCTTT.

This chain connects TRBV29-1 to TRBJ2-3; 7 positions match TRBD2. The CDR3 consists of 16 residues. The junction had 9 bases not matched to a gene; V was cut back by 0 bases and J by 3 bases. Germline loops: CDR1 SQVTM, CDR2 ANQGSEA. The CDR3 region is CSVEDRASGRTDTQYF. In DNA, the CDR3 is TGCAGCGTTGAAGATCGGGCTAGCGGAAGGACAGATACGCAGTATTTT.

The chain recombines TRBV24-1 with TRBJ2-2, with 10 bases aligning to TRBD1. V gave up 5 bases and J gave up 6 bases; unmatched junction bases: 8. Germline CDR1 is KGHDR and CDR2 is SFDVKD. This CDR3 has 16 amino acids. DNA of the CDR3: TGTGCCACCAGTGTGGGGGACAGGGGTTTTTCCGGGGAGCTGTTTTTT. Translation: CATSVGDRGFSGELFF.

The chain joins TRBV7-2 to TRBJ2-7; tentatively, D is TRBD1 (5 bases). In germline, CDR1 is SGHTA, CDR2 FQGNSA. V lost 0 bases, J lost 6 bases, and 9 bases lay in between. This CDR3 comprises 13 residues. CDR3 sequence: CASSLAQGFEQYF. Written as DNA, the CDR3 is TGTGCCAGCAGCTTAGCTCAGGGATTCGAGCAGTACTTC.

V gene TRBV7-9 combines with J gene TRBJ1-4; TRBD1 is a possible D gene (5 bases). The CDR3 spans 13 residues. The V gene's germline CDR1 is SEHNR and CDR2 FQNEAQ (reference sequence). With 5 bases removed from V and 6 bases from J, the gap between germline ends came to 10 bases. The CDR3 coding sequence is TGTGCCAGCAGCGCCGGGGGAGATGAAAAACTGTTTTTT. Translating gives CASSAGGDEKLFF.

V usage is TRBV27 and J usage is TRBJ2-1; 7 nucleotides align to TRBD1. Germline V lookup: CDR1 MNHEY, CDR2 SMNVEV (reference sequence). After removal of 2 bases from V and 3 bases from J, the junction contained 4 bases not matched to a gene. This CDR3 region has 15 residues. The CDR3 reads CASSLVAGGYNEQFF. As DNA, the CDR3 is TGTGCCAGCAGTTTAGTTGCAGGGGGCTACAATGAGCAGTTCTTC.